These T cell receptor beta chains were read from a single sample in a study of cytomegalovirus exposure and HLA in healthy donors. Profiled with immunoSEQ multiplex PCR; TCRdb holds only in-frame clones, not every one. The data hold approximately 100,000 clones, with approximately 77% observed a single time. Sequencing was carried out using PBMCs. The receptors derive from a male donor in good health and CMV-seropositive. Both conserved end residues are part of each CDR3. A D gene is named only where the DNA matches it firmly. A clone size is listed for some rows: how often the clone was seen (once, few, many), or a class if it is expanded.

j_call d_call v_call clone_size cdr3_nt cdr3_aa
TRBJ2-7 TRBD1 TRBV2 - TGTGCCAGCAGCCCGGGACAGGGAACCGAGCAGTACTTC CASSPGQGTEQYF
TRBJ2-7 TRBD1 TRBV5-6 few TGTGCCAGCAGCTTCCTGACAGGGGTGTTGAACGAGCAGTACTTC CASSFLTGVLNEQYF
TRBJ1-3 - TRBV5-1 - TGCGCCAGCAGCTTGAACAGGATCTCTCTCGGAAACACCATATATTTT CASSLNRISLGNTIYF
TRBJ2-7 - TRBV11-2 - TGTGCCAGCAGCTTAGAGGGCAGAAACTACGAGCAGTACTTC CASSLEGRNYEQYF
TRBJ2-1 - TRBV18 - TGTGCCAGCGCCGGGACTGTTGCTGCCAATGAGCAGTTCTTC CASAGTVAANEQFF
TRBJ1-1 TRBD1 TRBV27 once TGTGCCAGCAGGTTACAGGGGAGCACTGAAGCTTTCTTT CASRLQGSTEAFF
TRBJ1-1 TRBD1 TRBV2 - TGTGCCAGCAGCGGACAGGGTAGGAACACTGAAGCTTTCTTT CASSGQGRNTEAFF
TRBJ2-7 - TRBV9 - TGTGCCAGCAGCCCCGTTGGGCTCGACGAGCAGTACTTC CASSPVGLDEQYF
TRBJ1-1 - TRBV19 - TGTGCCAGTAGTATTTGGGGGGGGGCATCGGACACTGAAGCTTTCTTT CASSIWGGASDTEAFF
TRBJ1-2 - TRBV5-6 - TGTGCCAGCAGTCGGGATCGGGGTCCCTTATTGAGTGGCTACACCTTC CASSRDRGPLLSGYTF
TRBJ2-1 - TRBV6-5 - TGTGCCAGCAGTTTACGGGGTAATGAGCAGTTCTTC CASSLRGNEQFF
TRBJ2-3 - TRBV11-3 - TGTGCCAGCAGCTTAGGTTCTCCCCTAGAGGATACCACAGATACGCAGTATTTT CASSLGSPLEDTTDTQYF
TRBJ2-7 - TRBV5-4 - TGTGCCAGCAGCTATACAGGGACCTCCTACGAGCAGTACTTC CASSYTGTSYEQYF
TRBJ2-1 - TRBV6-1 - TGTGCCAGCAGTGCGTTGGACTACACCTCCTACAATGAGCAGTTCTTC CASSALDYTSYNEQFF
TRBJ2-5 - TRBV6-5 once TGTGCCAGCAGTTACCCAGGTGCCTTAGGACAGCCGAACTTC CASSYPGALGQPNF
TRBJ2-5 - TRBV7-6 - TGTGCCAGCAGCTTATTTGCAGGGGTGATAGAGACCCAGTACTTC CASSLFAGVIETQYF
TRBJ1-4 TRBD1 TRBV7-9 - TGTGCCAGCAGCTTAGGGGGGACAGGGAATTATGAAAAACTGTTTTTT CASSLGGTGNYEKLFF
TRBJ2-7 - TRBV5-1 - TGCGCCAGCAGCTTCCAGGGTTCCTACGAGCAGTACTTC CASSFQGSYEQYF
TRBJ2-3 - TRBV6-6 - TGTGCCAGCAGTTACCCCTCCCCCACAGATACGCAGTATTTT CASSYPSPTDTQYF
TRBJ2-7 - TRBV5-6 once TGTGCCAGCAGCTTGTTGGCGGGTCTTCCCTACGAGCAGTACTTC CASSLLAGLPYEQYF
TRBJ1-2 - TRBV28 - TGTGCCAGCAGCCTACAGGGCAATACCTATGGCTACACCTTC CASSLQGNTYGYTF
TRBJ1-2 TRBD1 TRBV2 - TGTGCCAGCATTGTTGAGCAGGGGGAAGGCGGGGGCTACACCTTC CASIVEQGEGGGYTF
TRBJ1-4 - TRBV7-9 few TGTGCCAGCAGCTTACCAGGGCTTGAAAAACTGTTTTTT CASSLPGLEKLFF
TRBJ2-5 - TRBV4-2 - TGTGCCAGCAGCCAAGATAGGGGTCGGAAAGAGACCCAGTACTTC CASSQDRGRKETQYF
TRBJ1-5 - TRBV28 - TGTGCCAGCAGCCCTTCCGCGCAGGCGAGCAATCAGCCCCAGCATTTT CASSPSAQASNQPQHF
TRBJ2-1 TRBD1 TRBV14 - TGTGCCAGCAGCCGACTCGGGACAGGGTCCTACAATGAGCAGTTCTTC CASSRLGTGSYNEQFF
TRBJ2-7 - TRBV5-1 - TGCGCCAGCAGCTTTTCAGGGGTGGGATCCTACGAGCAGTACTTC CASSFSGVGSYEQYF
TRBJ2-7 TRBD2 TRBV28 - TGTGCCAGCAGTTCCTTAGCGGGGGGGCCGAGGGAGCAGTACTTC CASSSLAGGPREQYF
TRBJ2-7 - TRBV7-2 - TGTGCCAGCAGCCCACACCTGTCAGGTCCCTCAGGGGAGCAGTACTTC CASSPHLSGPSGEQYF
TRBJ2-7 - TRBV5-1 - TGCGCCAGCAGCGAGGCGACTTCCGAGCAGTACTTC CASSEATSEQYF
TRBJ2-3 - TRBV7-2 once TGTGCCAGCAGCCGATCCCCGACATCAGATACGCAGTATTTT CASSRSPTSDTQYF
TRBJ1-6 - TRBV2 once TGTGCCAGCAGTGTTAGGCAGGGCTCATCCTATAATTCACCCCTCCACTTT CASSVRQGSSYNSPLHF
TRBJ2-5 TRBD2 TRBV7-2 - TGTGCCAGCAGCTACCCGGGACTAGCGGGGGGGCAAAAGACCCAGTACTTC CASSYPGLAGGQKTQYF
TRBJ2-5 - TRBV6-5 - TGTGCCAGCAGTCCCCCGGGGAGAACCCAAGAGACCCAGTACTTC CASSPPGRTQETQYF
TRBJ1-5 TRBD1 TRBV27 - TGTGCCAGCAGTTCCGGGACAGGGATCAATCAGCCCCAGCATTTT CASSSGTGINQPQHF
TRBJ2-5 - TRBV6-1 - TGTGCCAGCAGTGAGGGGGGAGTGTACCAAGAGACCCAGTACTTC CASSEGGVYQETQYF
TRBJ2-7 TRBD1 TRBV27 - TGTGCCAGCAGTATTGTGGGACAGGGATACTACGAGCAGTACTTC CASSIVGQGYYEQYF
TRBJ2-7 - TRBV5-4 - TGTGCCAGCAGCTTGCCGGGACCCCAGGGGCCTCACGAGCAGTACTTC CASSLPGPQGPHEQYF
TRBJ2-1 TRBD2 TRBV27 many TGTGCCAGCAGTCCGACGGGGGGACCCCCCTTATTCTACAATGAGCAGTTCTTC CASSPTGGPPLFYNEQFF
TRBJ1-2 - TRBV4-2 - TGTGCCAGCAGCCAAACCGGCGGGTCCGATGGCTACACCTTC CASSQTGGSDGYTF
TRBJ1-2 - TRBV6-1 - TGTGCCAGCAGTTTACAGGGCAGCTATGGCTACACCTTC CASSLQGSYGYTF